These 18 T cell receptor beta chains were all obtained from the same sample, sequenced in a study of blood T cell repertoires in COVID-19. The method was immunoSEQ multiplex PCR; TCRdb's version includes in-frame clones alone and lacks a portion of them. There are about 130,000 clones in the sample; about 77% occur only once, and around a fifth lies in the top ten. The sample comprised peripheral blood. Receptor source: a man older than 75 with acute or convalescent COVID-19.

This chain joins TRBV2 and TRBJ1-4; D remains ambiguous. V was cut by 4 bases and J by 8 bases, with 8 bases left in between. The CDR3 runs to 12 residues. Per germline, CDR1 SNHLY and CDR2 FYNNEI. This chain's CDR3 is CASSGEGEKLFF. CDR3 DNA sequence: TGTGCCAGCAGTGGGGAGGGAGAAAAACTGTTTTTT. The variable domain in full, with the rest retrieved from reference TRBV2 and TRBJ1-4, is EPEVTQTPSHQVTQMGQEVILRCVPISNHLYFYWYRQILGQKVEFLVSFYNNEISEKSEIFDDQFSVERPDGSNFTLKIRSTKLEDSAMYFCASSGEGEKLFFGSGTQLSVL.

The V call is TRBV12-3 or TRBV12-4, the J call TRBJ1-5; no clear D gene. CDR3 length: 12 amino acids. The germline V and J ends were trimmed by 2 bases and 3 bases, with 2 bases remaining between them. CDR3 in amino acids: CASSLLNQPQHF. CDR3 bases: TGTGCCAGCAGTTTACTCAATCAGCCCCAGCATTTT.

The sample holds one count of this clone. V is TRBV18 and J is TRBJ2-2, with TRBD2 matching over 7 bases. The CDR3 contains 16 residues. The germline V gene has CDR1 KGHSH and CDR2 LQKENI. V trimming: 5 bases; J trimming: 1 base; junction bases outside the gene matches: 7. The CDR3 sequence is CASSATSSGNTGELFF. The CDR3 DNA reads as TGTGCCAGCTCAGCAACTTCTAGCGGGAACACCGGGGAGCTGTTTTTT.

The chain joins TRBV19 to TRBJ2-2; 8 bases are shared with TRBD1. J was trimmed by 3 bases and V by 6 bases; bases with no gene match: 9. The germline V gene has CDR1 LNHDA and CDR2 SQIVND (reference sequence). This CDR3 is 16 amino acids long. The CDR3 sequence: CASSTPQGAYTGELFF. DNA for the CDR3: TGTGCCAGTAGCACCCCTCAGGGGGCATACACCGGGGAGCTGTTTTTT.

The chain combines TRBV7-2 with TRBJ2-3, with D possibly being TRBD1 (5 bases). This CDR3 has 16 amino acids. The germline V gene encodes CDR1 SGHTA and CDR2 FQGNSA. V lost 1 base, J lost 4 bases, and 15 bases lay in between. The CDR3 is CASSLGARQSADTQYF. CDR3 in DNA: TGTGCCAGCAGCTTAGGGGCAAGACAGTCAGCAGATACGCAGTATTTT.

The DNA for the CDR3 is TGCGCCAGCAGCTTGGAAGCTGGCGGGATCGGCTACGAGCAGTACTTC. It specifies CASSLEAGGIGYEQYF. V usage is TRBV5-1 and J usage is TRBJ2-7, with D tentatively TRBD2 (6 bases). The germline CDR1 and CDR2 sequences are SGHRS and YFSETQ. V shed 0 bases and J shed 3 bases, with 16 bases lying between them. This CDR3 has 16 amino acids. The entire variable domain, with the rest obtained from reference TRBV5-1 and TRBJ2-7, is as follows: KAGVTQTPRYLIKTRGQQVTLSCSPISGHRSVSWYQQTPGQGLQFLFEYFSETQRNKGNFPGRFSGRQFSNSRSEMNVSTLELGDSALYLCASSLEAGGIGYEQYFGPGTRLTVT.

The rearrangement links TRBV18 to TRBJ2-2; 8 bases are a match to TRBD1. The germline V gene has CDR1 KGHSH and CDR2 LQKENI. Trimming removed 7 bases from V and 7 bases from J; junction bases left unmatched: 11. The CDR3 totals 15 residues. The DNA of the CDR3 is TGTGCCAGCTTCGCCACAGGGGGGTCCAACGGGGAGCTGTTTTTT. It is translated as CASFATGGSNGELFF.

The rearrangement uses TRBV5-4 and TRBJ2-1; 7 nucleotides align to TRBD2. The trim removed 1 base at V and 12 bases at J, leaving 13 bases unmatched. Looked up from germline, CDR1 is SGHNT and CDR2 is YYREEE (reference sequence). The CDR3 runs to 15 residues. CDR3 coding DNA: TGTGCCAGCAGCTTGCGAGCTACCCCTGGGGGGGTGCAGTTCTTC. Translating gives CASSLRATPGGVQFF.

The chain couples TRBV12-5 to TRBJ2-1; 9 positions match TRBD1. With 2 bases clipped from V and 1 base from J, the junction kept 6 bases outside the gene matches. This CDR3 has 17 amino acids. Germline V gene data show CDR1 as LGHNT and CDR2 as FRNRAP. The CDR3 bases are TGTGCTAGTGGTTTGCCACGAGGGACAGGGTCCTACAATGAGCAGTTCTTC. The encoded protein is CASGLPRGTGSYNEQFF.

The rearrangement uses TRBV11-1 and TRBJ2-7; TRBD1 aligns across 9 bases. The CDR3 length is 15 residues. Trimming cost V 5 bases and J 1 base; bases outside gene matches: 6. Germline V lookup: CDR1 SGHAT, CDR2 FQDESV (reference sequence). The DNA of the CDR3 is TGTGCCAGCAGCCAAAACAGGGGGCGGTCCTACGAGCAGTACTTC. It encodes CASSQNRGRSYEQYF.

V gene TRBV5-1 combines with J gene TRBJ2-3, with no clear D. CDR3 length: 14 amino acids. Trimming left V 0 bases short and J 2 bases short, with 7 bases between. Per the germline V gene, CDR1 is SGHRS and CDR2 is YFSETQ. The CDR3 DNA reads TGCGCCAGCAGCTTGGGACTTTCCACAGATACGCAGTATTTT. Translation gives CASSLGLSTDTQYF.

The rearrangement uses TRBV2 and TRBJ1-6, with a tentative D call TRBD1 (6 bases). From germline, CDR1 is SNHLY and CDR2 FYNNEI. V was clipped by 4 bases and J by 6 bases, with 10 bases between them. The CDR3 consists of 14 residues. CDR3 loop: CASSGQALNSPLHF. The CDR3 DNA reads as TGTGCCAGCAGTGGACAGGCTCTTAATTCACCCCTCCACTTT.

The chain combines TRBV19 with TRBJ1-5; 9 bases line up with TRBD1. J gave up 4 bases and V 6 bases, and 10 bases lay outside the gene matches. Germline lookup yields CDR1 LNHDA and CDR2 SQIVND (reference sequence). The CDR3 is made up of 16 amino acids. CDR3: CASSPTKGQGNQPQHF. As DNA, the CDR3 is TGTGCCAGTAGCCCAACAAAGGGACAGGGTAATCAGCCCCAGCATTTT. Supplemented by reference TRBV19 and TRBJ1-5, the full variable domain reads DGGITQSPKYLFRKEGQNVTLSCEQNLNHDAMYWYRQDPGQGLRLIYYSQIVNDFQKGDIAEGYSVSREKKESFPLTVTSAQKNPTAFYLCASSPTKGQGNQPQHFGDGTRLSIL.

This sequence joins TRBV19 and TRBJ1-4; 8 positions match TRBD1. This CDR3 is 14 amino acids long. Looked up from germline, CDR1 is LNHDA and CDR2 is SQIVND (reference sequence). V shed 4 bases, J shed 6 bases, and the junction held 4 bases outside the gene matches. The CDR3 DNA sequence: TGTGCCAGTAGTAGACAGGGGACCGATGAAAAACTGTTTTTT. Its protein product is CASSRQGTDEKLFF.

V and J are TRBV20-1 and TRBJ1-5; 10 nucleotides match TRBD1. The V gene's germline CDR1 is DFQATT and CDR2 SNEGSKA (reference sequence). The V and J ends lost 3 bases and 7 bases, in that order; junction bases with no gene match: 12. CDR3 length equals 16 residues. CDR3: CSASGWDRGEGQPQHF. The CDR3 DNA follows: TGCAGTGCTAGTGGGTGGGACAGGGGTGAGGGACAGCCCCAGCATTTT.

The V and J genes are TRBV7-9 and TRBJ2-7; D gene uncertain. Germline assignment: CDR1 SEHNR and CDR2 FQNEAQ (reference sequence). The CDR3 is 11 amino acids. With 5 bases removed from V and 4 bases from J, the gap between germline ends came to 6 bases. CDR3: CASSPQYEQYF. CDR3 DNA sequence: TGTGCCAGCAGCCCCCAATACGAGCAGTACTTC.

This clone was counted many times. V usage is TRBV18 and J usage is TRBJ1-2; TRBD1 matches at 9 bases. The CDR3 extends over 14 amino acids. V lost 2 bases and J lost 8; bases outside the gene matches: 6. CDR1 and CDR2 from the germline V gene are KGHSH and LQKENI. CDR3 bases: TGTGCCAGCTCACCATCAGACAGGGGGGAAGGCTACACCTTC. It translates to CASSPSDRGEGYTF. Full variable domain (outside the CDR3, taken from reference TRBV18 and TRBJ1-2): NAGVMQNPRHLVRRRGQEARLRCSPMKGHSHVYWYRQLPEEGLKFMVYLQKENIIDESGMPKERFSAEFPKEGPSILRIQQVVRGDSAAYFCASSPSDRGEGYTFGSGTRLTVV.

The chain has TRBV9 and TRBJ2-2; D unresolved. There are 11 residues in the CDR3. The ends were cut back, 2 bases at V and 7 bases at J, with 3 bases in the middle. Germline V gene sequence: CDR1 SGDLS, CDR2 YYNGEE. The CDR3 reads CASSVGGELFF. The CDR3 nucleotides are TGTGCCAGCAGCGTCGGCGGGGAGCTGTTTTTT.